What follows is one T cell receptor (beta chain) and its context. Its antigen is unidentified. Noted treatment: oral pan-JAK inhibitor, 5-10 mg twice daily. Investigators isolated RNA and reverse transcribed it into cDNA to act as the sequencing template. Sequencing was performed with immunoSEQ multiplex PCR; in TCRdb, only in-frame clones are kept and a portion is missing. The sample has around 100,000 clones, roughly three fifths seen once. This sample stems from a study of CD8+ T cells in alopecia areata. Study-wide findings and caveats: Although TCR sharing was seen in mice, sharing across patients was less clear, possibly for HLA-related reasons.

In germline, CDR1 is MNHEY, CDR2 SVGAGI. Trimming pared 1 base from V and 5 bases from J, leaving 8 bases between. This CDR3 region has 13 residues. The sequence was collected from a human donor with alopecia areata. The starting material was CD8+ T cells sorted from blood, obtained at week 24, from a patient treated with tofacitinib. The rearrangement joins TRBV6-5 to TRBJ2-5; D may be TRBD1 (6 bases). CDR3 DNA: TGTGCCAGCAGTTACTTGGGGGCCGAGACCCAGTACTTC. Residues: CASSYLGAETQYF.